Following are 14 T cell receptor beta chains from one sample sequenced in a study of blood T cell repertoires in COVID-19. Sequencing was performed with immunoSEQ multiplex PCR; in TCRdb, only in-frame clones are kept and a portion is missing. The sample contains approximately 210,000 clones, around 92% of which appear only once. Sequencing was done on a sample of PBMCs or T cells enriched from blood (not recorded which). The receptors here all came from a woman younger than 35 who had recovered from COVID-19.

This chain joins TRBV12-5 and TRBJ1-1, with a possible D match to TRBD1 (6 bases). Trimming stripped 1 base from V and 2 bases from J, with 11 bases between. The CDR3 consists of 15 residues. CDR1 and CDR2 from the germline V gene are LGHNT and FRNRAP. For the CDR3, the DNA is TGTGCTAGTGGTTTGGGGGGGCCCCCCAACACTGAAGCTTTCTTT. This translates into CASGLGGPPNTEAFF.

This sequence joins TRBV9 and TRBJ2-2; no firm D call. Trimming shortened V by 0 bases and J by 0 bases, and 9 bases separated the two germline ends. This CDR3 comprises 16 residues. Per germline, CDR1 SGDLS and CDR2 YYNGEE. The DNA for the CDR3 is TGTGCCAGCAGCGTAGTATCTAATCCGAACACCGGGGAGCTGTTTTTT. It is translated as CASSVVSNPNTGELFF.

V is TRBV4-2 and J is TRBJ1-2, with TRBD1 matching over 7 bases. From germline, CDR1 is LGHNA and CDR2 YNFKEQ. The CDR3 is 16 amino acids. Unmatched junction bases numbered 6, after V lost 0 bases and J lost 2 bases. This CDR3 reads CASSQDRLQGNYGYTF. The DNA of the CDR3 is TGTGCCAGCAGCCAAGACCGCCTACAGGGGAACTATGGCTACACCTTC.

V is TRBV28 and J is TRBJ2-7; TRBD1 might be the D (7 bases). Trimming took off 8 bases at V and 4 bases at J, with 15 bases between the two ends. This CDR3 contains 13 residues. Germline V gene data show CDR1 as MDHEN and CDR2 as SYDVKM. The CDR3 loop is CASQEQGRYEQYF. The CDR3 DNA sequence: TGTGCCAGCCAAGAACAGGGGAGGTACGAGCAGTACTTC.

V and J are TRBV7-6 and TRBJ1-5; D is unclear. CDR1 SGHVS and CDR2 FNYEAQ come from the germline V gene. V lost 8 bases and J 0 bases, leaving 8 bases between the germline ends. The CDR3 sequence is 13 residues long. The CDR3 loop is CASSAGSNQPQHF. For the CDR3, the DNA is TGTGCCAGCTCCGCAGGTAGCAATCAGCCCCAGCATTTT.

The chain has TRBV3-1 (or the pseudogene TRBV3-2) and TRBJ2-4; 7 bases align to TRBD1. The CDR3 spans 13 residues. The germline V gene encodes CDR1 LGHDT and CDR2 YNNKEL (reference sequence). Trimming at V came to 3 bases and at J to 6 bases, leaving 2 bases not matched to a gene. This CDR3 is CASSHAGGNIQYF. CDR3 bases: TGTGCCAGCAGCCATGCAGGGGGAAACATTCAGTACTTC.

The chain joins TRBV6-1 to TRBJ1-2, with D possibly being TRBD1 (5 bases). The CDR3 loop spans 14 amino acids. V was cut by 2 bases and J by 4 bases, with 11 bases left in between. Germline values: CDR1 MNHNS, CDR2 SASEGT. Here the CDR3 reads CASSERGGRYGYTF. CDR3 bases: TGTGCCAGCAGTGAACGGGGGGGACGCTATGGCTACACCTTC.

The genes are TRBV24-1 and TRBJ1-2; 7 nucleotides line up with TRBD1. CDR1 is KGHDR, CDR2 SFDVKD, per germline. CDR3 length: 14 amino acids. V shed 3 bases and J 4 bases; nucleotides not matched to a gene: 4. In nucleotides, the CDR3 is TGTGCCACCAGTGATCCGGGACAGACCTATGGCTACACCTTC. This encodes CATSDPGQTYGYTF.

As DNA, the CDR3 is TGTGCCAGCAGTGCGGGTGTTAAGGTACCCTCCTACAATGAGCAGTTCTTC. Encoded protein: CASSAGVKVPSYNEQFF. This chain connects TRBV2 to TRBJ2-1; no firm D call. The ends were cut back, 4 bases at V and 0 bases at J, with 16 bases in the middle. Germline V gene lookup returns CDR1 SNHLY and CDR2 FYNNEI. The CDR3 loop spans 17 amino acids.

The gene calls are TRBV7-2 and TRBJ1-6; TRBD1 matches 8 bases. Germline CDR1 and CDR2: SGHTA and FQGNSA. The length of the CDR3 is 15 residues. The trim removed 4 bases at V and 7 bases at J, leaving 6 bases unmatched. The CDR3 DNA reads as TGTGCCAGCAGCTCCCGGGACAGGCTGAATTCACCCCTCCACTTT. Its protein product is CASSSRDRLNSPLHF.

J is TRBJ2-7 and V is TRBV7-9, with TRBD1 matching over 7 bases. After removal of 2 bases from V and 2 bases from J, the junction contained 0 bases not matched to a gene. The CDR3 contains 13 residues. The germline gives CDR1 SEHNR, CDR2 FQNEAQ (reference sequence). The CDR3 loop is CASSLRGPYEQYF. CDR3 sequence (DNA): TGTGCCAGCAGCTTAAGGGGGCCCTACGAGCAGTACTTC. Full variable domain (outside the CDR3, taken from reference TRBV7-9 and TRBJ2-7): DTGVSQNPRHKITKRGQNVTFRCDPISEHNRLYWYRQTLGQGPEFLTYFQNEAQLEKSRLLSDRFSAERPKGSFSTLEIQRTEQGDSAMYLCASSLRGPYEQYFGPGTRLTVT.

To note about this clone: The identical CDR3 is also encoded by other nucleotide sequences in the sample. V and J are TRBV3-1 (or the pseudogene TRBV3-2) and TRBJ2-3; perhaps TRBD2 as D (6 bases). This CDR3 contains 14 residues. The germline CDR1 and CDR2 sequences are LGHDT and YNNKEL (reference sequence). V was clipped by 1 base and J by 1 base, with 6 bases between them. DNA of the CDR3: TGTGCCAGCAGCCAAGGGGGGGGCACAGATACGCAGTATTTT. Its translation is CASSQGGGTDTQYF.

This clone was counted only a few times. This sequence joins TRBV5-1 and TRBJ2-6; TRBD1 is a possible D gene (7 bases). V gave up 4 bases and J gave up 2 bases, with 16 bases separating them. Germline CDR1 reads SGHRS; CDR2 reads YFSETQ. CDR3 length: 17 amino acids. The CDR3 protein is CASSGTRGEAGANVLTF. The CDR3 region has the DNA TGCGCCAGCAGCGGAACCAGGGGGGAGGCTGGGGCCAACGTCCTGACTTTC.

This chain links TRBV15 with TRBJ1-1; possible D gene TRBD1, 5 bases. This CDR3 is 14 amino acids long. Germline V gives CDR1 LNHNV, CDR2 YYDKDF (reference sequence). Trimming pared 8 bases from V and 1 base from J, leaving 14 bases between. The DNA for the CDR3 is TGTGCCACCCACCTGTACGGGGGGAACACTGAAGCTTTCTTT. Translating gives CATHLYGGNTEAFF.